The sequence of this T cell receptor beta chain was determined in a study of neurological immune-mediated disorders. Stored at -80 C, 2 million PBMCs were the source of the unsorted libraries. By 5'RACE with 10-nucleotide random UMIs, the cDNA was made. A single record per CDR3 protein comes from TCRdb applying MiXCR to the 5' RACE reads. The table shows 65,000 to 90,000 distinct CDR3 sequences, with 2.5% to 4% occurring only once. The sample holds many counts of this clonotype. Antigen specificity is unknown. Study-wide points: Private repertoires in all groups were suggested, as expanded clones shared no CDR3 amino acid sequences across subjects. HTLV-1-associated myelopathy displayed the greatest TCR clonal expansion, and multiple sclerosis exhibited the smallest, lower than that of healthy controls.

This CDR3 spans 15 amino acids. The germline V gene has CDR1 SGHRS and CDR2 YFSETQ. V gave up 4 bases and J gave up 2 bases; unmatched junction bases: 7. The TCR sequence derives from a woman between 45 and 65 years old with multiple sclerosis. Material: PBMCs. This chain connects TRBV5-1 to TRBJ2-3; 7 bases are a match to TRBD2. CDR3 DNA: TGCGCCAGCAGCCTAATCGGGGGGAACACAGATACGCAGTATTTT. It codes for CASSLIGGNTDTQYF.